Listed below are T cell receptor beta chains from one sample, sequenced in a study of blood T cell repertoires in COVID-19. Profiled with immunoSEQ multiplex PCR; TCRdb holds only in-frame clones, not every one. The table records about 83,000 clones, around 87% of them present only once. The sample consisted of peripheral blood. These receptors were obtained from a woman aged 45 to 65 with active or convalescent COVID-19. Each CDR3 is given with its conserved first and last residue. A D gene is named only where the DNA matches it firmly. A row's size may be missing; if present it is once, few, many or a size class.

>.|TRBD1|TRBJ1-2|TRBV5-4
TGTGCCAGCAGCTTGGGAGTTGAGGGGGCGCTTTATAGTGGCTACACCTTC
CASSLGVEGALYSGYTF
>.|.|TRBJ2-7|TRBV7-9
TGTGCCAGCAGCCCTAGGGGTGACGAGCAGTACTTC
CASSPRGDEQYF
>.|TRBD1|TRBJ1-4|TRBV19
TGTGCCAGTAGGATGGCCCAGGGGGGTAATGAAAAACTGTTTTTT
CASRMAQGGNEKLFF
>.|.|TRBJ1-6|TRBV15
TGTGCCACCAGCGAGGGATTTTCACCCCTCCACTTT
CATSEGFSPLHF
>.|TRBD1|TRBJ2-2|TRBV9
TGTGCCAGCAGCACACAGGGGGCCGGCACCGGGGAGCTGTTTTTT
CASSTQGAGTGELFF
>.|TRBD2|TRBJ2-3|TRBV9
TGTGCCAGCGGAAGGACTAGCGGGGGCTCGAGGACAGATACGCAGTATTTT
CASGRTSGGSRTDTQYF
>.|.|TRBJ1-1|TRBV11-3
TGTGCCAGCAGCTTACACAGGAACACTGAAGCTTTCTTT
CASSLHRNTEAFF
>once|.|TRBJ1-1|TRBV7-9
TGTGCCAGCAGTCCCGGGGAGGGGGGGAACACTGAAGCTTTCTTT
CASSPGEGGNTEAFF
>.|.|TRBJ2-5|TRBV2
TGTGCCAGCAGTGAAGTTTTCGTGCAAGAGACCCAGTACTTC
CASSEVFVQETQYF
>.|TRBD1|TRBJ1-1|TRBV18
TGTGCCAGCTCACCAAAGGCAGGGGGGCTCACTGAAGCTTTCTTT
CASSPKAGGLTEAFF
>.|.|TRBJ1-6|TRBV6-1
TGTGCCAGCAGTGACAGGCGAAATTCACCCCTCCACTTT
CASSDRRNSPLHF
>.|.|TRBJ1-1|TRBV19
TGTGCCAGTCTTACAGGGTTTGAGGCTTTCTTT
CASLTGFEAFF
>.|.|TRBJ1-2|TRBV9
TGTGCCAGCAGCGATGCAGGGAACTATGGCTACACCTTC
CASSDAGNYGYTF
>.|.|TRBJ1-6|TRBV11-1
TGTGCCAGCAGCCAAACTCCTTCCTATAATTCACCCCTCCACTTT
CASSQTPSYNSPLHF
>once|.|TRBJ2-1|TRBV6-1
TGTGCCAGCAGGGAAGGGGGGGGCCTCCCCTACAATGAGCAGTTCTTC
CASREGGGLPYNEQFF
>.|.|TRBJ2-7|TRBV7-9
TGTGCCAGCAGCTCGGGATCTCTAGGAGGGTACGAGCAGTACTTC
CASSSGSLGGYEQYF
>.|.|TRBJ1-2|TRBV19
TGTGCCAGTAGTATCACGAACAGAAGAGTCAACTATGGCTACACCTTC
CASSITNRRVNYGYTF
>.|.|TRBJ1-6|TRBV28
TGTGCCAGCAGCCCCGGGTCATATAATTCACCCCTCCACTTT
CASSPGSYNSPLHF
>.|.|TRBJ1-4|TRBV5-8
TGTGCCAGCAGCTTGCTCGGGGCAGGGGTGACTGAAAAACTGTTTTTT
CASSLLGAGVTEKLFF
>.|TRBD1|TRBJ2-7|TRBV6-6
TGTGCCAGCAGTTACTCCGGGACAGCCTACGAGCAGTACTTC
CASSYSGTAYEQYF
>.|.|TRBJ2-1|TRBV29-1
TGCAGCGGAACCGGGACAAGCTCCTACAATGAGCAGTTCTTC
CSGTGTSSYNEQFF
>.|.|TRBJ2-7|TRBV14
TGTGCCAGCAGCCAAGTAGGAGCCAGGCAGTACTTC
CASSQVGARQYF
>.|.|TRBJ1-2|TRBV7-2
TGTGCCAGCAGCCTAGGTCTCCAGGGCTCGATCTATGGCTACACCTTC
CASSLGLQGSIYGYTF
>.|.|TRBJ1-4|TRBV30
TGTGCCTGGAGTGTAGGTGACACTCATGAAAAACTGTTTTTT
CAWSVGDTHEKLFF
>.|.|TRBJ1-6|TRBV5-6
TGTGCCAGCAGCTCAGGACAAGGCCTTGACTCCTATAATTCACCCCTCCACTTT
CASSSGQGLDSYNSPLHF
>.|TRBD1|TRBJ2-7|TRBV5-4
TGTGCCAGCAGCGATAGGACAGGGGGGTACGAGCAGTACTTC
CASSDRTGGYEQYF
>.|.|TRBJ1-2|TRBV7-2
TGTGCCAGCAGCTTAGTAACAGGTTTGGATGGCTACACCTTC
CASSLVTGLDGYTF